The rows below give T cell receptor beta chains drawn from one sample of a study of shared clonotypes between healthy human individuals. The assay was immunoSEQ multiplex PCR, and TCRdb's table has in-frame clones only and misses some. The table lists approximately 2.3 million clones, approximately 95% of them singletons. Material for sequencing was naive CD4+ T cells from PBMCs. These receptors were obtained from a man younger than 35 in good health. Some clones in this sample may be carry-over from other donors' samples. CDR3s include the opening cysteine and the closing phenylalanine or tryptophan. D genes are given only for firm matches. A row's size may be missing; if present it is once, few, many or a size class.

cdr3_aa: CASSARTGTASGNQPQHF; cdr3_nt: TGTGCCAGCAGTGCCCGGACAGGTACCGCTTCGGGCAATCAGCCCCAGCATTTT; d_call: TRBD1; j_call: TRBJ1-5; v_call: TRBV6-1; clone_size: -
cdr3_aa: CASSSDGNQPQHF; cdr3_nt: TGTGCCAGCAGCAGCGACGGCAATCAGCCCCAGCATTTT; d_call: -; j_call: TRBJ1-5; v_call: TRBV7-9; clone_size: few
cdr3_aa: CASSLVWGDTGELFF; cdr3_nt: TGTGCCAGCAGCTTAGTGTGGGGCGACACCGGGGAGCTGTTTTTT; d_call: -; j_call: TRBJ2-2; v_call: TRBV11-2; clone_size: -
cdr3_aa: CASTAAPNTGELFF; cdr3_nt: TGCGCCAGCACAGCAGCGCCTAACACCGGGGAGCTGTTTTTT; d_call: -; j_call: TRBJ2-2; v_call: TRBV5-1; clone_size: -
cdr3_aa: CASSLGLYEQYF; cdr3_nt: TGTGCCAGCAGCTTGGGACTCTACGAGCAGTACTTC; d_call: -; j_call: TRBJ2-7; v_call: TRBV5-6; clone_size: few
cdr3_aa: CASSVEANNEKLFF; cdr3_nt: TGTGCCAGCAGCGTAGAGGCCAATAATGAAAAACTGTTTTTT; d_call: -; j_call: TRBJ1-4; v_call: TRBV9; clone_size: once
cdr3_aa: CASKHRGDEQYF; cdr3_nt: TGTGCCAGCAAGCACAGGGGGGACGAGCAGTACTTC; d_call: TRBD1; j_call: TRBJ2-7; v_call: TRBV2; clone_size: -
cdr3_aa: CASSSRKGVRFTDTQYF; cdr3_nt: TGTGCCAGCAGCTCCCGCAAGGGAGTCCGTTTCACAGATACGCAGTATTTT; d_call: -; j_call: TRBJ2-3; v_call: TRBV7-9; clone_size: -
cdr3_aa: CASSLFGDRAFF; cdr3_nt: TGTGCCAGCAGTTTATTTGGAGACAGAGCTTTCTTT; d_call: -; j_call: TRBJ1-1; v_call: TRBV28; clone_size: -
cdr3_aa: CASSVRASGREETQYF; cdr3_nt: TGTGCCAGCAGCGTAAGGGCTAGCGGGAGGGAAGAGACCCAGTACTTC; d_call: TRBD2; j_call: TRBJ2-5; v_call: TRBV9; clone_size: -
cdr3_aa: CASSPGQPYNQPQHF; cdr3_nt: TGCGCCAGCAGCCCGGGACAGCCCTACAATCAGCCCCAGCATTTT; d_call: TRBD1; j_call: TRBJ1-5; v_call: TRBV4-1; clone_size: -
cdr3_aa: CASSVLAGDTEQYF; cdr3_nt: TGTGCCAGCAGCGTGCTAGCGGGGGACACAGAGCAGTACTTC; d_call: TRBD2; j_call: TRBJ2-7; v_call: TRBV9; clone_size: -
cdr3_aa: CASSVVGTSSYEQYF; cdr3_nt: TGTGCCAGCAGCGTAGTTGGGACTTCCTCCTACGAGCAGTACTTC; d_call: -; j_call: TRBJ2-7; v_call: TRBV9; clone_size: -
cdr3_aa: CASSAPYQPQHF; cdr3_nt: TGTGCCAGCAGTGCTCCATATCAGCCCCAGCATTTT; d_call: -; j_call: TRBJ1-5; v_call: TRBV6-5; clone_size: -
cdr3_aa: CASTRQGPTDTQYF; cdr3_nt: TGTGCCAGCACCCGACAGGGCCCGACAGATACGCAGTATTTT; d_call: TRBD1; j_call: TRBJ2-3; v_call: TRBV2; clone_size: -
cdr3_aa: CASSVGLAGSETQYF; cdr3_nt: TGTGCCAGCAGCGTCGGACTAGCGGGTTCTGAGACCCAGTACTTC; d_call: TRBD2; j_call: TRBJ2-5; v_call: TRBV9; clone_size: -